This T cell receptor beta chain is from a study of T cells in localized non-small cell lung cancer (dated by TCRdb to 2018 to 2021). About the investigation overall: Comparing tumors with uninvolved tumor-adjacent lungs, the study looked at the T cell repertoires of over 200 patients with early-stage NSCLC. All 220 or so NSCLC patients in the cohort were treatment-naive and had localized lung tumors that were resected. NSCLC patients had a mean age of approximately 66 years, and around 140 were male and 107 female.

Uninvolved adjacent lung was obtained at least 2 cm from the tumor margin, and the absence of atypia was confirmed by two independent pathologists. At diagnosis, peripheral blood, uninvolved tumor-adjacent lung and tumor were collected and stored as a combination of fresh-frozen and FFPE material. TCR beta CDR3 regions were sequenced from DNA using the immunoSEQ Assay. Regarding the original processing steps: T cell density was computed as TCR beta template counts normalized to usable DNA estimated by amplifying housekeeping genes. Richness was estimated using the preseqR package, with extrapolation to 400,000 templates for PBMC samples and to 120,000 templates for tissue samples. Clonality was calculated as one minus Pielou's evenness. To identify tissue-enriched TCRs, differential abundance testing was run on productive amino-acid clonotypes with a minimum total count of 5 and an alpha of 0.1. The Jaccard Index and the Morisita Overlap Index were used to measure how much the repertoires overlapped between compartments. GLIPH clustered TCR beta CDR3s with public tetramer-defined viral CDR3s; viral motifs required at least three viral sequences plus V-gene enrichment. TCRdb holds this immuneACCESS table with in-frame rearrangements only. Some clones are missing; in checked studies, unresolved V genes explain under half, and the rest has no known cause. The V and J calls and the clone size are those of that table, but D and trimming were determined from the DNA. The sample contains about 1,300 clones, 25% of them found a single time. Around 28% of the sample lies in the top ten.

There are a few counts of this clone. No antigen is known for it. Base qualities are not recorded, but no much larger clone differs from it by a single base. CDR1 and CDR2 are read off the germline V gene as MNHGY and SAAAGT. V loses 8 bases at its end and J loses 0 bases; junction bases beyond the gene matches: 6. The CDR3 contains 15 residues, cysteine and phenylalanine counted. Only CDR3 DNA is held: 45 bases, read in frame from base 1. The study at large found these results: A median of approximately 57 of the top 100 tumor clones were detected in paired uninvolved adjacent lung, and around 27 of these tumor clones were also found among the top 100 clones of the paired uninvolved adjacent lung. Higher blood T cell density associated with longer overall survival, while higher adjacent-lung clonality associated with shorter survival. Because of the exploratory design, TCR variables were selected using unadjusted p-values without false-discovery rate correction. Because multi-region tumor sequencing was not performed, intratumor heterogeneity could not be ruled out. Uninvolved tumor-adjacent lung showed the highest T cell clonality, higher than tumor, which suggests more focused antigenic responses in the uninvolved tumor-adjacent lung.

The sequenced sample was normal lung tissue next to the tumor, obtained before any cancer treatment. The V gene is TRBV6-8 and the J gene is TRBJ2-2, and 7 bases in between align with TRBD2. This receptor was identified in a male donor older than 55 with stage I lung adenocarcinoma. The nucleotide sequence reads TGTGCCAGCGGAATAAGCGGGGCGAACACCGGGGAGCTGTTTTTT. It encodes CASGISGANTGELFF.